Presented here are 7 T cell receptor beta chains from one specimen sequenced in a study of blood T cell repertoires in COVID-19. TCRdb's copy holds only in-frame clones and misses some; the assay was immunoSEQ multiplex PCR. The profile shows under 250,000 clones, 65% to 90% of them singletons. Source material: PBMCs or T cells enriched from blood (not recorded which). The receptors originated from a woman aged 50 to 65 with acute COVID-19.

This chain connects TRBV11-3 to TRBJ2-1, with TRBD2 matching 16 bases. The CDR3 has 16 amino acids. After removal of 1 base from V and 10 bases from J, the junction contained 4 bases not matched to a gene. Germline loops: CDR1 SGHNT, CDR2 YENEEA. Here the CDR3 reads CASSLGKGLAGGEQFF. The CDR3 DNA reads as TGTGCCAGCAGCTTAGGAAAGGGACTAGCGGGGGGGGAGCAGTTCTTC.

The chain links TRBV18 to TRBJ2-4; TRBD2 matches 14 bases. V gave up 3 bases and J gave up 8 bases; unmatched junction bases: 6. CDR1 KGHSH and CDR2 LQKENI come from the germline V gene. The CDR3 consists of 16 residues. The DNA for the CDR3 is TGTGCCAGCTCACCCGGGACTAGCGGGGGAAGGGACATTCAGTACTTC. Protein product: CASSPGTSGGRDIQYF.

V is TRBV19 and J is TRBJ2-7; 8 nucleotides match TRBD1. This CDR3 has 14 residues. V lost 5 bases and J lost 1; bases outside the gene matches: 4. Germline-derived CDR1 and CDR2 are LNHDA and SQIVND (reference sequence). The CDR3 region has the DNA TGTGCCAGTAGTTGGACAGGGCCATCCTACGAGCAGTACTTC. Encoded protein: CASSWTGPSYEQYF.

The chain carries TRBV7-2 and TRBJ2-2, with D possibly being TRBD1 (5 bases). This CDR3 region has 15 residues. Germline CDR1 is SGHTA and CDR2 is FQGNSA. With 1 base removed from V and 2 bases from J, the gap between germline ends came to 8 bases. CDR3 protein: CASSLVGPNTGELFF. Written as DNA, the CDR3 is TGTGCCAGCAGCTTAGTGGGGCCCAACACCGGGGAGCTGTTTTTT. The whole variable domain, filled in from reference TRBV7-2 and TRBJ2-2, reads GAGVSQSPSNKVTEKGKDVELRCDPISGHTALYWYRQSLGQGLEFLIYFQGNSAPDKSGLPSDRFSAERTGGSVSTLTIQRTQQEDSAVYLCASSLVGPNTGELFFGEGSRLTVL.

This rearrangement joins TRBV19 to TRBJ1-2; D remains ambiguous. CDR3 length: 13 residues. From germline, CDR1 is LNHDA and CDR2 SQIVND (reference sequence). With 5 bases removed from V and 8 bases from J, the gap between germline ends came to 15 bases. As DNA, the CDR3 is TGTGCCAGTAGTTGGTCCCCTAATGAGGGCTACACCTTC. Its protein product is CASSWSPNEGYTF.

This rearrangement joins TRBV19 to TRBJ1-6, with D possibly being TRBD1 (6 bases). Trimming took 6 bases from V and 7 from J, leaving 13 bases between them. The CDR3 is 14 residues long. CDR1 LNHDA and CDR2 SQIVND come from the germline V gene (reference sequence). In DNA form, the CDR3 reads TGTGCCAGTAGCTCGGACAGTAAAAATTCACCCCTCCACTTT. It translates to CASSSDSKNSPLHF.

The rearrangement joins TRBV9 to TRBJ1-5; the D gene is possibly TRBD1 (5 bases). Germline V gene data show CDR1 as SGDLS and CDR2 as YYNGEE. CDR3 length: 15 amino acids. Trimming pared 0 bases from V and 4 bases from J, leaving 11 bases between. In nucleotides, the CDR3 is TGTGCCAGCAGCGTAGCAGGGTACGGAAATCAGCCCCAGCATTTT. Translation gives CASSVAGYGNQPQHF.